This T cell receptor beta chain was identified during a study of identical twins. TCRdb analysed the 5' RACE reads with MiXCR anew, one entry per CDR3 protein. Found here are around 570,000 distinct CDR3 sequences, 9.6% of them singletons; the top ten hold around 3%. The germline CDR1 and CDR2 sequences are SGHDT and YYEEEE. This CDR3 is 14 amino acids long. Trimming took 0 bases from V and 11 from J, leaving 17 bases between them. These data were also filed under a second study, of yellow fever vaccine responses in identical twins.

The chain joins TRBV5-6 to TRBJ1-1; a weak D match, TRBD1 (6 bases). Specimen: PBMCs. The TCR originated in a woman younger than 35 in good health. The CDR3, as DNA: TGTGCCAGCAGCTTGGGAGGAGCTCAAACAGGGGCTTTCTTT. It codes for CASSLGGAQTGAFF.